The 16 T cell receptor beta chains listed next were all sequenced from one sample in a study of T-cell reconstitution after alpha-beta-depleted transplantation in children (dated by TCRdb to 2016 to 2017). Explained via the paper, the treatment or condition label denotes: allogeneic hematopoietic cell transplantation with graft depleted of TCRalphabeta T cells and CD19 B cells. Receptors were amplified or captured by PCR. Data came from an Illumina HiSeq 2500. To normalize quantification of the TCRbeta repertoire, the TCR libraries were built with molecular barcoding that relied on unique molecular identifiers. TCRdb redid the processing of the public reads, applying fastp at Q25 and MiXCR, and retained in-frame beta chains. Identical CDR3 proteins give one entry, which carries the most common genes and DNA. In this sample the table shows 55,000 to 90,000 distinct CDR3 sequences, roughly 5.2% of which occur a single time. Clones ranked in the top ten supply 18% of the sample.

This sample comprised PBMCs, mostly from graft donor cells, obtained 180 days after TCRalphabeta/CD19-depleted stem cell transplant. The receptor set was obtained from a boy younger than two who had a stem cell transplant for acute myeloid leukemia, so the T cells may come from the graft donor.

The sample holds many counts of this clonotype. V usage is TRBV28 and J usage is TRBJ2-6, with 8 bases matching TRBD1. J gave up 0 bases and V 8 bases, and 6 bases lay outside the gene matches. CDR3 size: 16 residues. The germline CDR1 and CDR2 sequences are MDHEN and SYDVKM. CDR3 bases: TGTGCCAGCGGACAGGGTGTTTTCTCTGGGGCCAACGTCCTGACTTTC. Translating it yields CASGQGVFSGANVLTF.

This clonotype was detected many times. For the CDR3, the DNA is TGCGCCAGCAGCTTCTACAACGCTCCGGGACTAGTTGGGGGCACAGATACGCAGTATTTT. Translation gives CASSFYNAPGLVGGTDTQYF. The rearrangement joins TRBV5-1 to TRBJ2-3, with 8 bases aligning to TRBD2. The trim removed 2 bases at V and 1 base at J, leaving 18 bases unmatched. The V gene's germline CDR1 is SGHRS and CDR2 YFSETQ. The CDR3 consists of 20 residues.

This clonotype occurred a few times. The chain joins TRBV2 to TRBJ2-2, with a tentative D call TRBD2 (5 bases). CDR3 length: 14 amino acids. V lost 11 bases to trimming and J lost 5 bases, with 18 bases between them. The V gene's germline CDR1 is SNHLY and CDR2 FYNNEI. Here the CDR3 reads CASWASRRTGELFF. The CDR3 DNA reads TGTGCCTCTTGGGCCAGCCGGAGGACCGGGGAGCTGTTTTTT.

This clonotype showed up many times. The CDR3 sequence is CSANLGQGKETQYF. The DNA of the CDR3 is TGCAGTGCGAATTTGGGACAGGGCAAGGAGACCCAGTACTTC. This chain links TRBV20-1 with TRBJ2-5; 9 bases map to TRBD1. The length of the CDR3 is 14 residues. Germline values: CDR1 DFQATT, CDR2 SNEGSKA (reference sequence). V was clipped by 6 bases and J by 5 bases; unmatched bases: 10.

This clonotype was picked up many times. This sequence joins TRBV6-5 and TRBJ1-1; D gene unclear. V was clipped by 6 bases and J by 1 base, with 15 bases between them. The germline V gene has CDR1 MNHEY and CDR2 SVGAGI. This CDR3 is 15 amino acids long. CDR3 nucleotide sequence: TGTGCCAGCAGCCCCATGGGCACCCGGAACACTGAAGCTTTCTTT. This translates into CASSPMGTRNTEAFF.

This clonotype appeared many times. The chain carries TRBV7-9 and TRBJ2-3; D gene unclear. Germline V CDR1 and CDR2: SEHNR, FQNEAQ (reference sequence). The CDR3 sequence is 14 residues long. V lost 1 base and J lost 6, with 11 bases in between. The CDR3 sequence is CASSLGGRADTQYF. The CDR3 nucleotides read TGTGCCAGCAGCTTAGGAGGTCGGGCGGATACGCAGTATTTT.

A few counts support this clonotype. The chain is built from TRBV13 and TRBJ1-1; D is unresolved. Trimming left V 5 bases short and J 3 bases short, with 10 bases between. The CDR3 is 13 residues long. Germline CDR1 and CDR2: PRHDT and FYEKMQ (reference sequence). CDR3 bases: TGTGCCAGCAGCACTAGGTTTGACACTGAAGCTTTCTTT. This translates into CASSTRFDTEAFF.

This clonotype was recorded at least ten times. The V and J genes are TRBV18 and TRBJ1-5, with 9 bases fitting TRBD1. The germline gives CDR1 KGHSH, CDR2 LQKENI. V trimming: 8 bases; J trimming: 4 bases; junction bases outside the gene matches: 6. The CDR3 is 14 amino acids. CDR3 residues: CASSPGTGNQPQHF. Written as DNA, the CDR3 is TGTGCCAGCAGCCCCGGGACAGGGAATCAGCCCCAGCATTTT.

This clonotype occurred a few times. This chain joins TRBV18 and TRBJ1-3; no clear D. The germline gives CDR1 KGHSH, CDR2 LQKENI. Trimming shortened V by 3 bases and J by 4 bases, and 16 bases separated the two germline ends. The CDR3 extends over 16 amino acids. CDR3 residues: CASSPILIREGNTIYF. For the CDR3, the DNA is TGTGCCAGCTCACCGATCCTAATCCGGGAAGGAAACACCATATATTTT.

At least ten counts were recorded for this clonotype. The chain joins TRBV11-2 to TRBJ2-1; 11 nucleotides line up with TRBD2. Looked up from germline, CDR1 is SGHAT and CDR2 is FQNNGV. The CDR3 totals 19 residues. Germline trimming cut 5 bases from V and 5 bases from J; bases unmatched to any gene: 17. DNA for the CDR3: TGTGCCAGCAGCCCCCAATACCCACTAGCGGGGGAGGGGAACAATGAGCAGTTCTTC. This encodes CASSPQYPLAGEGNNEQFF.

V gene TRBV5-3 combines with J gene TRBJ2-2; maybe TRBD1 (6 bases). TRBV5-3 is an ORF for which the function is uncertain. Trimming left V 8 bases short and J 0 bases short, with 20 bases between. The CDR3 covers 17 residues. CDR3 DNA sequence: TGTGCCAGGGGCCCTTTGACAGGCCCCACGAACACCGGGGAGCTGTTTTTT. Translation gives CARGPLTGPTNTGELFF.

Note on this clonotype: A much larger clone lies one base from this, so it may be a read error. V and J are TRBV30 and TRBJ1-2, with 7 bases matching TRBD1. The germline V gene encodes CDR1 GTSNPN and CDR2 SVGIG (reference sequence). This CDR3 is 12 amino acids long. V lost 5 bases to trimming and J lost 10 bases; unmatched junction nucleotides: 10. The CDR3 DNA is TGTGCCTGGGTTGGCAGGGGGGATGACTACACCTTC. It is translated as CAWVGRGDDYTF.

This clonotype was seen many times. V is TRBV5-1 and J is TRBJ2-7, with 11 bases aligning to TRBD1. The CDR3 covers 15 residues. CDR1 SGHRS and CDR2 YFSETQ come from the germline V gene. V was pared by 4 bases and J by 3 bases, with 6 bases of the junction left unmatched. The CDR3 here is CASSPGQGANYEQYF. The CDR3 nucleotides are TGCGCCAGCAGCCCTGGACAGGGGGCTAACTACGAGCAGTACTTC.

At least ten counts were recorded for this clonotype. The chain employs TRBV30 and TRBJ2-2; no definite D call. Trimming shortened V by 5 bases and J by 4 bases, and 5 bases separated the two germline ends. The CDR3 extends over 11 amino acids. Germline V gene sequence: CDR1 GTSNPN, CDR2 SVGIG (reference sequence). CDR3 DNA: TGTGCCTGGGGTTTCACCGGGGAGCTGTTTTTT. This translates into CAWGFTGELFF.

At least ten counts were recorded for this clonotype. The chain has TRBV12-3 or TRBV12-4 and TRBJ2-1; D call uncertain. The CDR3 totals 15 residues. V lost 8 bases and J 0 bases, leaving 14 bases between the germline ends. Written as DNA, the CDR3 is TGTGCCAGCCGTCAGCCCCATTTCTCCTACAATGAGCAGTTCTTC. This encodes CASRQPHFSYNEQFF.

Points on this clonotype: A read error may explain this, as a much larger clone is one base away. The genes are TRBV6-5 and TRBJ2-4; TRBD1 aligns across 7 bases. The germline V gene has CDR1 MNHEY and CDR2 SVGAGI. This CDR3 spans 17 amino acids. CDR3 in DNA: TGTGCCAGCAGATACTCGACAGGGTGGGCGGCCAAAAACATTCAGTACTTC. Residues: CASRYSTGWAAKNIQYF.